The clone carrying this T cell receptor (beta chain) was detected many times. Antigen specificity is unknown. The germline V gene encodes CDR1 KGHDR and CDR2 SFDVKD. The length of the CDR3 is 15 residues. Trimming pared 2 bases from V and 1 base from J, leaving 10 bases between. The data were taken from a study of Graves' ophthalmopathy and Graves' hyperthyroidism. Study-level points and caveats: Blood shared most expanded thyroid clonotypes above 0.001 frequency.

Scientists amplified the TCR beta CDR3 regions from RNA transcripts. Scientists carried out first-round RT-PCR using HTBI primers and then a second-round multiplex PCR. TCRdb reprocessed the multiplex PCR reads via MiXCR and lists one record per CDR3 protein. The profile covers 300,000 or so distinct CDR3 sequences, with 15% to 20% appearing a single time and more than 9% taken by the ten largest. Moderate-to-severe activity, CAS ≥3, NOSPECS ≥4 and duration under 3 months were recorded for donors with ophthalmopathy. Patients were diagnosed from clinical symptoms, serum thyroxine, TRAb, thyroid ultrasound and orbital computed tomography. Fresh peripheral blood, over 9.5 ml, was the PBMC source.

The chain carries TRBV24-1 and TRBJ1-1; TRBD1 is a possible D gene (5 bases). Sequencing used peripheral blood. The sequence was collected from an adult man with Graves' ophthalmopathy. The CDR3 sequence: CATSDSRDGNTEAFF. The CDR3 DNA reads as TGTGCCACCAGTGATTCCCGGGACGGGAACACTGAAGCTTTCTTT.